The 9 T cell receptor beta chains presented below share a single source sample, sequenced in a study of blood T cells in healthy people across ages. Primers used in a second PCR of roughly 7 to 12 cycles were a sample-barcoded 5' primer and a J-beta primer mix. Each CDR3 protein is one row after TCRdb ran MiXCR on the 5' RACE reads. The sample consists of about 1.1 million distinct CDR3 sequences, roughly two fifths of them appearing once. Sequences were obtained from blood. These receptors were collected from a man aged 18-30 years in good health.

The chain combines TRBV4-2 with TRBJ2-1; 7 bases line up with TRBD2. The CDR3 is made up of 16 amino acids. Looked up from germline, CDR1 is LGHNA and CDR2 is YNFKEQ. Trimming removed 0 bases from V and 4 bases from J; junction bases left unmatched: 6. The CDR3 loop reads CASSQEWLAEYNEQFF. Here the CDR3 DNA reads TGTGCCAGCAGCCAAGAGTGGCTAGCGGAGTACAATGAGCAGTTCTTC.

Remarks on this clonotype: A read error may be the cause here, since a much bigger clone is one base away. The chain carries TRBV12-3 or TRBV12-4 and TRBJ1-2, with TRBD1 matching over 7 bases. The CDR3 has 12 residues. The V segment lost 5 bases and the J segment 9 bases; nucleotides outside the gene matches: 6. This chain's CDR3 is CASSPGTDSYTF. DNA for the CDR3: TGTGCCAGCAGTCCTGGGACAGACAGCTACACCTTC.

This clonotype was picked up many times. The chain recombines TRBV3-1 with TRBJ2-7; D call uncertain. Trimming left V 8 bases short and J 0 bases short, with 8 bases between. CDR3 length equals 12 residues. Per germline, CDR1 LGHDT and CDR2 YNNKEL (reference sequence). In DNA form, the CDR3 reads TGTGCCAGCTCCCGAGTCTCCTACGAGCAGTACTTC. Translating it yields CASSRVSYEQYF.

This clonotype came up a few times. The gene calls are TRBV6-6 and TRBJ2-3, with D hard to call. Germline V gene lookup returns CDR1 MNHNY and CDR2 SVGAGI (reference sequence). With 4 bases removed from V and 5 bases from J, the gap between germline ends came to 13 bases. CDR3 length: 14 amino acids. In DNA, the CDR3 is TGTGCCAGCAGTTTACATAGAATCGGAGATACGCAGTATTTT. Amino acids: CASSLHRIGDTQYF.

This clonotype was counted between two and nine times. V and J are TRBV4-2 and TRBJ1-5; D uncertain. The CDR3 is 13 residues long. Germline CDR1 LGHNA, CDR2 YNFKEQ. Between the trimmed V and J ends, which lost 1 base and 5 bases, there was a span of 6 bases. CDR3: CASSQAADQPQHF. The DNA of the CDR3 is TGTGCCAGCAGCCAAGCAGCGGATCAGCCCCAGCATTTT.

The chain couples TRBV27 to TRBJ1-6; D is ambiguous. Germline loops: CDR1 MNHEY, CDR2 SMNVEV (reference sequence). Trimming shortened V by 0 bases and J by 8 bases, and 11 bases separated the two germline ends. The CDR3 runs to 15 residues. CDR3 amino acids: CASSLSEVPHSPLHF. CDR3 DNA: TGTGCCAGCAGTTTATCGGAAGTCCCGCATTCACCCCTCCACTTT.

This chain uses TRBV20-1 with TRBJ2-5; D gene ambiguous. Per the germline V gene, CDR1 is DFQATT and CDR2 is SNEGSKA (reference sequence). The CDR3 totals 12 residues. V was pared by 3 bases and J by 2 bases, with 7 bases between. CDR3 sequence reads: CSASVGQETQYF. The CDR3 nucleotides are TGCAGTGCTAGCGTGGGGCAAGAGACCCAGTACTTC.

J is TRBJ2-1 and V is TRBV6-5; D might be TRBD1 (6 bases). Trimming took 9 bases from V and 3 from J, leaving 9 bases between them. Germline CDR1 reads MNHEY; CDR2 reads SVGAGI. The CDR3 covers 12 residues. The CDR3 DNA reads TGTGCCAGTCACAGGGACTACAATGAGCAGTTCTTC. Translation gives CASHRDYNEQFF.

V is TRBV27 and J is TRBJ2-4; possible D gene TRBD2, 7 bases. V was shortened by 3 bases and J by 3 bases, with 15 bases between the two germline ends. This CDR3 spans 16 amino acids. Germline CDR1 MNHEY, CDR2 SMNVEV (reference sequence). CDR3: CASSFGGPYGKNIQYF. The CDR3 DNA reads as TGTGCCAGCAGTTTCGGGGGGCCTTATGGCAAAAACATTCAGTACTTC.